This TCR beta chain stems from a study of shared clonotypes between healthy human individuals. Regarding the study as a whole: It was anticipated that sequencing depth would influence how many clonotypes donors shared. The researchers took only blood, and tissue repertoires probably look different.

Produced via immunoSEQ multiplex PCR; TCRdb's table is partial and in-frame only. This sample has roughly 1,500,000 clones, with 95% to 99% found just once. Per the germline V gene, CDR1 is SNHLY and CDR2 is FYNNEI. The CDR3 consists of 14 residues. V gave up 3 bases and J gave up 5 bases; unmatched junction bases: 3. This clone was seen a single time. As yet, its antigen is unknown. V is TRBV2 and J is TRBJ2-5; TRBD1 matches at 10 bases. Sequencing was carried out using naive CD4+ T cells sorted from blood. This sample's subset: CD45RA+ positively selected. The sequence was collected from a man aged 30 to 39 in good health. CDR3 sequence reads: CASSDRDRGETQYF. DNA of the CDR3: TGTGCCAGCAGTGACCGGGACAGGGGTGAGACCCAGTACTTC.